This T cell receptor beta chain was found in a study of cytotoxic CD8 clonotypes in ibrutinib-treated CLL. As for the study in general: The group held 11 relapsed/refractory and under 16 treatment-naive patients, with fewer than 18 IGHV unmutated. Partial response occurred in around 24 patients and complete response in 2; at median approximately 68 months, about 14 remained remitted and around 12 progressed.

Deletions cut 2 bases from V and 10 bases from J, with 20 bases between. The CDR3 covers 15 residues. CDR1 and CDR2 from the germline V gene are SGHVS and FQNEAQ. Assay: immunoSEQ multiplex PCR; the TCRdb copy retains only in-frame clones and omits some. The table lists over 200,000 clones, about three quarters of them singletons. V gene TRBV7-8 combines with J gene TRBJ1-1, with D possibly being TRBD1 (6 bases). The starting material was PBMCs, obtained after 12 months of ibrutinib treatment. This receptor was taken from a human donor with chronic lymphocytic leukemia. The CDR3, as DNA: TGTGCCAGCAGCTTAAACACAGGGAGGGCCGTTCCAGCTTTCTTT. This gives the protein CASSLNTGRAVPAFF.